This T cell receptor (beta chain) is from a study of metastatic and nonmetastatic thyroid tumors. Study information: For malignant and benign thyroid patients, tumor or nodule tissue and blood were the sources whose repertoires were compared.

Each patient came to thyroid surgery without any prior treatment (of any kind). The V segment lost 5 bases and the J segment 1 base; nucleotides outside the gene matches: 10. Per germline, CDR1 SGHAT and CDR2 FQNNGV. The CDR3 consists of 16 residues. Study findings and constraints: Significantly higher TCR beta diversity was reportedly seen in malignant thyroid tumors than benign nodules, in blood and tumor.

For this clone: Its antigen remains unknown.

Original methodology: Building a distant-metastasis classifier for papillary thyroid cancer drew on CDR3 differences across clinicopathological groups. Using MiXCR, TCRdb re-called clones from the PCR reads. The V and J calls here are based on TCRdb, not the publication. Of 25,000 to 35,000 clones listed, 25% to 30% are singletons. J is TRBJ2-5 and V is TRBV11-2; 7 bases are shared with TRBD2. The clonotype comes from a female donor with papillary thyroid cancer or a benign thyroid nodule (not recorded which). Some clones in this sample may be carry-over from other donors' samples. The material sequenced was blood. The CDR3, as DNA: TGTGCCAGCAGCCACCCGGGGGGTCCCTCCCAAGAGACCCAGTACTTC. The encoded protein is CASSHPGGPSQETQYF. Based on the CDR3 plus reference TRBV11-2 and TRBJ2-5, the full variable domain is EAGVAQSPRYKIIEKRQSVAFWCNPISGHATLYWYQQILGQGPKLLIQFQNNGVVDDSQLPKDRFSAERLKGVDSTLKIQPAKLEDSAVYLCASSHPGGPSQETQYFGPGTRLLVL.